This paragraph reports one T cell receptor beta chain. The record originates from a study of CD8 T cells in Susac syndrome. The CDR3 loop spans 15 amino acids. V lost 4 bases and J lost 3, with 16 bases in between. Germline V gene data show CDR1 as SGDLS and CDR2 as YYNGEE. An input of about 0.5 to 1 ug of RNA was subjected to reverse transcription using random hexamers. TCRdb re-called the immunoSEQ multiplex PCR reads through MiXCR, storing one row per CDR3 protein. The sample carries tens of thousands of distinct CDR3 sequences, approximately 93% recorded once. CD8+ and CD4+ blood T cells underwent TCR beta sequencing.

The sequenced material came from CD8+ T cells from PBMCs. The TCR was taken from a human donor with multiple sclerosis. This chain joins TRBV9 and TRBJ1-2; D is perhaps TRBD1 (6 bases). The CDR3 loop reads CASSPVGGMDYGYTF. For the CDR3, the DNA is TGTGCCAGCAGCCCGGTAGGGGGGATGGACTATGGCTACACCTTC.